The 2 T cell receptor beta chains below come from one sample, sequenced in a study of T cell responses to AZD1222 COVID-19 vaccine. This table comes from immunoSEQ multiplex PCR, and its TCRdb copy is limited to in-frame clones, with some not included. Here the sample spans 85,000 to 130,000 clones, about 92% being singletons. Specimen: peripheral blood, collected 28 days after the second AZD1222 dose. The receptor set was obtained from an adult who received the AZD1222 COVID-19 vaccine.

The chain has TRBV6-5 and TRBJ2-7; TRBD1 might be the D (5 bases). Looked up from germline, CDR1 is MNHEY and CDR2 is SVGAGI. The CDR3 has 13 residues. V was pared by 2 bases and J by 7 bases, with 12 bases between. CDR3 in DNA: TGTGCCAGCAGTTACGATATGGGGCGGGAGCAGTACTTC. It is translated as CASSYDMGREQYF.

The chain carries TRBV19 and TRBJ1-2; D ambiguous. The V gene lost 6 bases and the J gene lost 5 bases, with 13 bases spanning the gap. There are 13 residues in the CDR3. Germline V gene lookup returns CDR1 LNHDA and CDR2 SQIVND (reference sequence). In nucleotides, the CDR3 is TGTGCCAGTAGCACAGAGATAAGGTATGGCTACACCTTC. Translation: CASSTEIRYGYTF.